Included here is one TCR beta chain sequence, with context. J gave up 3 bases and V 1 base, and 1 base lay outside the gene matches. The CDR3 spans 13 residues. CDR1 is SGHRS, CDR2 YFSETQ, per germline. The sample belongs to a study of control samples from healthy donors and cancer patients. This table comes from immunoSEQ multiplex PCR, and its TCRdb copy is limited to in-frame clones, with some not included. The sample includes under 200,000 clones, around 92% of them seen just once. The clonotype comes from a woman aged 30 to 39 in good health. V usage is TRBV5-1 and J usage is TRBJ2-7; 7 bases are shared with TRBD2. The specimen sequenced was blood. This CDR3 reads CASSLRTSYEQYF. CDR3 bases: TGCGCCAGCAGCTTGAGGACTAGCTACGAGCAGTACTTC.